Listed below are T cell receptor beta chains from one sample, sequenced in a study of early T cells in non-severe SARS-CoV-2 infection. TCRdb itself ran the 5' RACE reads through MiXCR, one entry per CDR3 protein. The sample carries roughly 42,000 distinct CDR3 sequences, about 12% recorded once. The sequenced sample was whole blood. The receptor source for this set is an adult who was a healthcare worker with PCR-confirmed SARS-CoV-2 infection or an uninfected control (not recorded which). Each CDR3 is given with its conserved first and last residue.

j_gene: TRBJ2-7; v_gene: TRBV7-2; CDR3aa: CASSLLPLSGTPLSEQYF
j_gene: TRBJ1-6; v_gene: TRBV20-1; CDR3aa: CSSTRWKGGGSYNSPLHF
j_gene: TRBJ1-4; v_gene: TRBV5-1; CDR3aa: CASSRRDRANEKLFF
j_gene: TRBJ2-7; v_gene: TRBV9; CDR3aa: CASSVAPTGDTYEQYF
j_gene: TRBJ2-2; v_gene: TRBV12-3/TRBV12-4; CDR3aa: CASSFQTGVNTGELFF
j_gene: TRBJ2-3; v_gene: TRBV7-9; CDR3aa: CASSPRDVGLSTDTQYF
j_gene: TRBJ1-1; v_gene: TRBV4-2; CDR3aa: CASSQDQGSNTEAFF
j_gene: TRBJ1-3; v_gene: TRBV7-2; CDR3aa: CASSSGPDMRNTIYF
j_gene: TRBJ2-3; v_gene: TRBV28; CDR3aa: CASRRQGTRGDTQYF
j_gene: TRBJ2-1; v_gene: TRBV3-1; CDR3aa: CASCASGRGNEQFF
j_gene: TRBJ2-2; v_gene: TRBV28; CDR3aa: CASGPHTGELFF
j_gene: TRBJ2-1; v_gene: TRBV5-1; CDR3aa: CASSLGAFGNEQFF
j_gene: TRBJ2-1; v_gene: TRBV20-1; CDR3aa: CSARDPVAGVRQFF
j_gene: TRBJ2-1; v_gene: TRBV3-1; CDR3aa: CASSRGDNEQFF
j_gene: TRBJ1-1; v_gene: TRBV6-5; CDR3aa: CASRYRDTNTEAFF
j_gene: TRBJ2-7; v_gene: TRBV5-5; CDR3aa: CASRRGYNSYEQYF
j_gene: TRBJ2-4; v_gene: TRBV4-1; CDR3aa: CASSQSLAKNIQYF
j_gene: TRBJ2-1; v_gene: TRBV11-2; CDR3aa: CASSLRGGDTHNNEQFF
j_gene: TRBJ2-2; v_gene: TRBV7-7; CDR3aa: CASSLQGGELFF
j_gene: TRBJ2-7; v_gene: TRBV7-2; CDR3aa: CASSATSGTGEQYF
j_gene: TRBJ2-1; v_gene: TRBV28; CDR3aa: CASRLPGGAGSNEQFF
j_gene: TRBJ2-3; v_gene: TRBV5-6; CDR3aa: CASSGALPPQYF
j_gene: TRBJ2-1; v_gene: TRBV7-8; CDR3aa: CASSLGGPTIMNEQFF
j_gene: TRBJ2-5; v_gene: TRBV20-1; CDR3aa: CSASRLAGQETQYF
j_gene: TRBJ2-1; v_gene: TRBV20-1; CDR3aa: CSARDMERGDYNEQFF
j_gene: TRBJ2-7; v_gene: TRBV7-3; CDR3aa: CASSLNRGYEQYF
j_gene: TRBJ2-2; v_gene: TRBV6-5; CDR3aa: CASSRDHTGELFF
j_gene: TRBJ1-2; v_gene: TRBV7-6; CDR3aa: CASSPLDIAYGYTF
j_gene: TRBJ2-1; v_gene: TRBV10-2; CDR3aa: CASISEGQGSYNEQFF
j_gene: TRBJ1-2; v_gene: TRBV20-1; CDR3aa: CSAGDTSNYGYTF
j_gene: TRBJ2-1; v_gene: TRBV7-8; CDR3aa: CASSLNPGSYNEQFF
j_gene: TRBJ2-1; v_gene: TRBV4-2; CDR3aa: CASGLEGNEQFF
j_gene: TRBJ1-6; v_gene: TRBV4-3; CDR3aa: CASSLGTGVDSPLHF
j_gene: TRBJ1-4; v_gene: TRBV6-1; CDR3aa: CASRVQFGRAADEKLFF
j_gene: TRBJ2-7; v_gene: TRBV25-1; CDR3aa: CASRAGTGNYEQYF
j_gene: TRBJ2-5; v_gene: TRBV4-1; CDR3aa: CASSQDPGGQETQYF
j_gene: TRBJ1-2; v_gene: TRBV3-1; CDR3aa: CASSHQTGESGYTF
j_gene: TRBJ2-4; v_gene: TRBV19; CDR3aa: CASSQPGQGQYF
j_gene: TRBJ2-3; v_gene: TRBV11-2; CDR3aa: CASSFPLAGVSTDTQYF
j_gene: TRBJ2-1; v_gene: TRBV6-2/TRBV6-3; CDR3aa: CASYDRTPNAYNEQFF
j_gene: TRBJ2-4; v_gene: TRBV29-1; CDR3aa: CSVEEGGIQYF
j_gene: TRBJ2-1; v_gene: TRBV2; CDR3aa: CASSPNWDEQFF
j_gene: TRBJ1-1; v_gene: TRBV30; CDR3aa: CAAQTGVEAFF
j_gene: TRBJ2-2; v_gene: TRBV20-1; CDR3aa: CSARTGTGELFF
j_gene: TRBJ1-2; v_gene: TRBV6-2/TRBV6-3; CDR3aa: CASRRTENYGYTF
j_gene: TRBJ2-3; v_gene: TRBV6-2/TRBV6-3; CDR3aa: CASTLRMTKGTGPTDTQYF
j_gene: TRBJ2-3; v_gene: TRBV20-1; CDR3aa: CSADRIAASDTQYF
j_gene: TRBJ1-5; v_gene: TRBV5-6; CDR3aa: CASSLSSGSYQPQHF
j_gene: TRBJ1-2; v_gene: TRBV20-1; CDR3aa: CSARGANYGYTF
j_gene: TRBJ1-1; v_gene: TRBV3-1; CDR3aa: CASSPSPDRPYTEAFF
j_gene: TRBJ2-7; v_gene: TRBV28; CDR3aa: CASNQVPGYEQYF
j_gene: TRBJ2-5; v_gene: TRBV12-3/TRBV12-4; CDR3aa: CASSLSDTGKTQYF